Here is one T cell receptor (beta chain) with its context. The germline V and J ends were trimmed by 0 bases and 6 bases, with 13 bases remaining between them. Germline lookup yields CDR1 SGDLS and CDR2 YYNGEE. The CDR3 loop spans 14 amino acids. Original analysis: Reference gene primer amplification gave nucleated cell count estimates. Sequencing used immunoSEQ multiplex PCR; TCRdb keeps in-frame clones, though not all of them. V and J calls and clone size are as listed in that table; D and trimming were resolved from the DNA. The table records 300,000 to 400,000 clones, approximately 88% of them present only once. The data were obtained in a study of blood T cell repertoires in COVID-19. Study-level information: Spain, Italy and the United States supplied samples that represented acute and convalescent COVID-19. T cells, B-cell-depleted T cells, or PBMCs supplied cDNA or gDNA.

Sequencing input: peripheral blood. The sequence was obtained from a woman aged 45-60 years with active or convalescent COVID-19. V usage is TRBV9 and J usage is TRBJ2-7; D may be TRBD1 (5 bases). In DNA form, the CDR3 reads TGTGCCAGCAGCGTAGGACAGTTTGGTACCGAGCAGTACTTC. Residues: CASSVGQFGTEQYF. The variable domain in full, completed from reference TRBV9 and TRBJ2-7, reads DSGVTQTPKHLITATGQRVTLRCSPRSGDLSVYWYQQSLDQGLQFLIQYYNGEERAKGNILERFSAQQFPDLHSELNLSSLELGDSALYFCASSVGQFGTEQYFGPGTRLTVT.